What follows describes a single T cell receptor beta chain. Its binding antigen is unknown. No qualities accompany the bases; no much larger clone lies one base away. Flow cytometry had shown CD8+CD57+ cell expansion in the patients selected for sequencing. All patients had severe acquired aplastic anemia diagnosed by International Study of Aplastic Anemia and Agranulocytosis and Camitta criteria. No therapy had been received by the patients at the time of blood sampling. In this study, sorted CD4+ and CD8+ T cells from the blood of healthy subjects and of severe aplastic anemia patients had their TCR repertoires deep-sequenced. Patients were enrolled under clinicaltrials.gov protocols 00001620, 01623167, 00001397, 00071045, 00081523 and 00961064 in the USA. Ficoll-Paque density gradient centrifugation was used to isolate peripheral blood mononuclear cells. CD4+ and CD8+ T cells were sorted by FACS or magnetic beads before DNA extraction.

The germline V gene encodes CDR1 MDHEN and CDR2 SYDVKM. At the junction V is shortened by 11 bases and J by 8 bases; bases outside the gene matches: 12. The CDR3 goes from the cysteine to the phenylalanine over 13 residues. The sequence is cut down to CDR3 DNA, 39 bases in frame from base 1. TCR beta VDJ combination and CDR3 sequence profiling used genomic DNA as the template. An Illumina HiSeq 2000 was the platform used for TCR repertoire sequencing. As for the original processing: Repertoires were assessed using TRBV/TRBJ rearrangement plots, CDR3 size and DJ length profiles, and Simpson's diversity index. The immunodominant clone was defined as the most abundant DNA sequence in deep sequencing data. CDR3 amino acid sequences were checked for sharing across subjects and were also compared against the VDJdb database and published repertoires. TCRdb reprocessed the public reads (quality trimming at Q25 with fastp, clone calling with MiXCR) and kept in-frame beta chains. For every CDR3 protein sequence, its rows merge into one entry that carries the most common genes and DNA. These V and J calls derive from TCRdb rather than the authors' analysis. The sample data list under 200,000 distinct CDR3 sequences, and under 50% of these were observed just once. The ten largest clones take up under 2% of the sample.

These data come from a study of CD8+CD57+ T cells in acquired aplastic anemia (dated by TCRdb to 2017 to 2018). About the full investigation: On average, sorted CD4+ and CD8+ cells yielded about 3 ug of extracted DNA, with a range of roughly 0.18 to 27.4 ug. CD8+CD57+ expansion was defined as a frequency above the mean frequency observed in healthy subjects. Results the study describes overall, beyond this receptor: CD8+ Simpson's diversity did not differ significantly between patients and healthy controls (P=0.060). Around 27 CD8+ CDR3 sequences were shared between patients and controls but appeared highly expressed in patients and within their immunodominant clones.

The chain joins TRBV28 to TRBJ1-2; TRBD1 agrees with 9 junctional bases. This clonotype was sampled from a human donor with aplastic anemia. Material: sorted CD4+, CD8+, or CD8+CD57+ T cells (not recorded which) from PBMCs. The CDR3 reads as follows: CAGRQRDREGYTF. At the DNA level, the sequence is TGTGCCGGGAGACAACGGGACAGGGAGGGCTACACCTTC.